The 21 T cell receptor beta chains in this list originate from one sample, sequenced in a study of blood T cells in healthy people across ages. Alongside a J-beta primer mix, a sample-barcoded 5' primer served in a second PCR lasting about 6 to 11 cycles. MiXCR, applied by TCRdb to the 5' RACE reads, yields one record per CDR3 protein. The sample lists 1 million or so distinct CDR3 sequences, more than 40% occurring once. Sequencing used blood. The receptors stem from a woman aged 55 to 70 in good health.

This chain uses TRBV27 with TRBJ2-3, with D maybe TRBD2 (5 bases). This CDR3 has 18 residues. The V end lost 6 bases, the J end lost 4 bases, and 26 bases lay between the germline ends. Germline V lookup: CDR1 MNHEY, CDR2 SMNVEV (reference sequence). The CDR3 is CASRICLCGGRLSDTQYF. Here the CDR3 DNA reads TGTGCCAGCAGGATCTGCCTCTGCGGCGGGCGGCTCTCAGATACGCAGTATTTT.

The chain recombines TRBV19 with TRBJ2-7; 8 positions agree with TRBD2. Germline assignment: CDR1 LNHDA and CDR2 SQIVND (reference sequence). V dropped 1 base and J dropped 3; count of bases not matched to a gene: 8. This CDR3 is built from 16 residues. This chain's CDR3 is CASSIGLARYYYEQYF. As DNA, the CDR3 is TGTGCCAGTAGTATAGGACTAGCGAGATATTACTACGAGCAGTACTTC.

This clonotype has a handful of counts. The V gene is TRBV20-1, the J gene TRBJ2-1, with TRBD2 matching 11 bases. V was pared by 5 bases and J by 3 bases, with 6 bases of the junction left unmatched. This CDR3 spans 15 amino acids. Germline CDR1 and CDR2: DFQATT and SNEGSKA (reference sequence). Here the CDR3 reads CSAVPTSGIYNEQFF. CDR3 nucleotide sequence: TGCAGTGCTGTCCCGACTAGCGGGATCTACAATGAGCAGTTCTTC.

In its sample, this clonotype was seen a few times. The chain recombines TRBV29-1 with TRBJ2-1; D is perhaps TRBD2 (5 bases). V gave up 0 bases and J gave up 3 bases, with 12 bases separating them. The CDR3 totals 15 residues. Germline CDR1 and CDR2: SQVTM and ANQGSEA. CDR3 region: CSVEDRAGIYNEQFF. The DNA of the CDR3 is TGCAGCGTTGAAGATAGGGCGGGCATCTACAATGAGCAGTTCTTC.

V is TRBV3-1 and J is TRBJ1-5, with a weak D call TRBD1 (5 bases). CDR1 is LGHDT, CDR2 YNNKEL, per germline (reference sequence). The germline V and J ends were trimmed by 2 bases and 5 bases, with 10 bases remaining between them. This CDR3 contains 14 residues. The CDR3 spells CASSQKGKDQPQHF. CDR3 bases: TGTGCCAGCAGCCAAAAGGGGAAGGATCAGCCCCAGCATTTT.

The table lists this clonotype with a few counts. The rearrangement uses TRBV7-2 and TRBJ1-5, with 10 bases matching TRBD1. The ends lost 5 bases at V and 5 bases at J; junction bases unmatched: 6. From germline, CDR1 is SGHTA and CDR2 FQGNSA. This CDR3 region has 15 residues. The CDR3 sequence: CASSRGDRGYQPQHF. The CDR3 bases are TGTGCCAGCAGCAGGGGGGACAGGGGTTATCAGCCCCAGCATTTT.

The chain combines TRBV11-2 with TRBJ1-2; 7 nucleotides align to TRBD1. In germline, CDR1 is SGHAT, CDR2 FQNNGV. This CDR3 region has 14 residues. Trimming removed 5 bases from V and 11 bases from J; junction bases left unmatched: 14. CDR3 sequence reads: CASSVGGPERGYTF. The CDR3, as DNA: TGTGCCAGCAGCGTAGGGGGCCCGGAGAGGGGTTACACCTTC.

This clonotype showed up just a few times. This rearrangement joins TRBV7-3 to TRBJ2-4, with TRBD1 as a possible D gene (6 bases). Near its end, the DNA agrees better with TRBJ2-7, so the J call may be wrong. This CDR3 is 13 amino acids long. Germline loops: CDR1 SGHTA, CDR2 FQGTGA. The DNA for the CDR3 is TGTGCCAGCAGCTCCCAACAGGGATACGAGCAGTACTTC. It translates to CASSSQQGYEQYF.

Here the CDR3 reads CARPWVAGDNEQFF. CDR3 nucleotide sequence: TGTGCCAGACCATGGGTGGCAGGGGACAATGAGCAGTTCTTC. The chain recombines TRBV6-4 with TRBJ2-1, with D possibly being TRBD1 (6 bases). Between the trimmed V and J ends, which lost 9 bases and 5 bases, there was a span of 17 bases. This CDR3 is 14 amino acids long. Per germline, CDR1 MRHNA and CDR2 SNTAGT.

This clonotype was observed once. The chain uses TRBV13 and TRBJ1-1, with 9 nucleotides matching TRBD1. Germline lookup yields CDR1 PRHDT and CDR2 FYEKMQ (reference sequence). The CDR3 loop spans 17 amino acids. The V segment lost 5 bases and the J segment 4 bases; nucleotides outside the gene matches: 14. As DNA, the CDR3 is TGTGCCAGCAGCATGGTCGGGACAGGGATTTATACCACTGAAGCTTTCTTT. Encoded protein: CASSMVGTGIYTTEAFF.

The V gene is TRBV15, the J gene TRBJ2-5; D gene unclear. In germline, CDR1 is LNHNV, CDR2 YYDKDF (reference sequence). V was trimmed by 1 base and J by 1 base, leaving 4 bases between them. This CDR3 is 13 amino acids long. The CDR3, as DNA: TGTGCCACCAGCAGAGGGGGCCAAGAGACCCAGTACTTC. Its translation is CATSRGGQETQYF. Full variable domain (remainder filled in from reference TRBV15 and TRBJ2-5): DAMVIQNPRYQVTQFGKPVTLSCSQTLNHNVMYWYQQKSSQAPKLLFHYYDKDFNNEADTPDNFQSRRPNTSFCFLDIRSPGLGDTAMYLCATSRGGQETQYFGPGTRLLVL.

This clonotype was seen only a few times. The genes are TRBV12-3 or TRBV12-4 and TRBJ2-1; perhaps TRBD1 as D (5 bases). The ends were cut back, 6 bases at V and 5 bases at J, with 11 bases in the middle. This CDR3 is built from 13 residues. The CDR3 spells CASRLKTDNEQFF. In DNA form, the CDR3 reads TGTGCCAGCAGACTAAAGACAGACAATGAGCAGTTCTTC.

The CDR3 loop reads CASSPHGGDGQFF. In DNA, the CDR3 is TGTGCCAGCAGCCCACACGGCGGGGATGGGCAGTTCTTC. The chain recombines TRBV7-7 with TRBJ2-1; D might be TRBD2 (6 bases). The CDR3 is made up of 13 amino acids. Trimming cost V 5 bases and J 12 bases, with 17 bases left between them. The germline CDR1 and CDR2 sequences are SSHAT and FNYEAQ (reference sequence).

This clonotype was seen a handful of times. The chain couples TRBV12-3 or TRBV12-4 to TRBJ1-5; D gene ambiguous. V lost 1 base to trimming and J lost 2 bases, with 6 bases between them. The CDR3 totals 14 residues. As DNA, the CDR3 is TGTGCCAGCAGTTTAGTAGGTCGCAATCAGCCCCAGCATTTT. Translated, it gives CASSLVGRNQPQHF.

This sequence joins TRBV12-3 or TRBV12-4 and TRBJ1-1, with a tentative D call TRBD1 (6 bases). V was clipped by 2 bases and J by 5 bases, with 9 bases between them. This CDR3 region has 13 residues. The CDR3 bases are TGTGCCAGCAGTTTAACAGGGCTTACTGAAGCTTTCTTT. It is translated as CASSLTGLTEAFF.

The genes are TRBV2 and TRBJ1-5; D is undetermined. The V and J ends lost 3 bases and 9 bases respectively, with 12 bases between them. The germline gives CDR1 SNHLY, CDR2 FYNNEI. The CDR3 length is 13 residues. CDR3: CASSDAAPGPQHF. The DNA for the CDR3 is TGTGCCAGCAGTGATGCGGCCCCGGGGCCCCAGCATTTT.

This clonotype was seen a few times. The chain uses TRBV25-1 and TRBJ2-1; 8 bases match TRBD1. Per the germline V gene, CDR1 is MGHDK and CDR2 is SYGVNS. After removal of 5 bases from V and 10 bases from J, the junction contained 7 bases not matched to a gene. The CDR3 runs to 13 residues. CDR3 bases: TGTGCCAGCAGTAAGACAGGGGCGGTGGAGCAGTTCTTC. Its protein product is CASSKTGAVEQFF.

V and J are TRBV6-2 or TRBV6-3 and TRBJ2-7; 10 bases align to TRBD2. With 6 bases clipped from V and 7 bases from J, the junction kept 15 bases outside the gene matches. Germline lookup yields CDR1 MNHEY and CDR2 SVGEGT. The CDR3 length is 16 residues. The CDR3 nucleotides are TGTGCCAGCAGGCGGACTAGCGGCTCGTCCTACAATGAGCAGTACTTC. Translated, it gives CASRRTSGSSYNEQYF.

The rearrangement links TRBV5-1 to TRBJ2-1; TRBD2 is a possible D gene (6 bases). V was pared by 0 bases and J by 5 bases, with 15 bases between. The CDR3 is 16 residues long. Germline CDR1 and CDR2: SGHRS and YFSETQ. For the CDR3, the DNA is TGCGCCAGCAGCTTGGGAGCGGGCGTTGGAAACAATGAGCAGTTCTTC. Residues: CASSLGAGVGNNEQFF.

CDR3 region: CASSAGQGPNEKLFF. CDR3 DNA sequence: TGTGCCAGCAGTGCCGGACAAGGCCCTAATGAAAAACTGTTTTTT. The genes are TRBV2 and TRBJ1-4; a possible D gene is TRBD1 (5 bases). This CDR3 is built from 15 residues. Per germline, CDR1 SNHLY and CDR2 FYNNEI. Trimming removed 4 bases from V and 3 bases from J, with 12 bases in between.

This clonotype was counted only a few times. The junction differs from germline at one of its ends, possibly a read error. The rearrangement uses TRBV6-6 and TRBJ1-2; TRBD1 agrees at 9 bases. The CDR3 spans 17 residues. The germline CDR1 and CDR2 sequences are MNHNY and SVGAGI (reference sequence). CDR3 DNA: TGTGCCAGCAGTTTCCGGGACAGGGTAGGAATAAACTATGTCTACACCTTC. The encoded protein is CASSFRDRVGINYVYTF.